This is a list of T cell receptor beta chains from one sample in a study of identical twins. TCRdb fed the 5' RACE reads into MiXCR, producing one record per CDR3 protein. The sample lists around 550,000 distinct CDR3 sequences, 12% to 15% seen once, with roughly 0.46% in the top ten. These same records also appear under a second study, on yellow fever vaccine responses in identical twins.

The material sequenced was CD4+ T cells sorted from blood. All receptors derive from a woman aged 18-29 years in good health. Both conserved end residues are part of each CDR3. Each record gives: CDR3 protein, CDR3 DNA, V gene, J gene, clone size, D gene. D genes are given only for firm matches. Expanded clones are given a class, and other clones once, few, many or no size at all.

CDR3 protein: CATSDFGTSGTGQFF; CDR3 DNA: TGTGCCACCAGTGATTTTGGGACTAGCGGGACAGGACAGTTCTTC; V gene: TRBV24-1; J gene: TRBJ2-1; clone size: -; D gene: TRBD2
CDR3 protein: CASSLAGTSGSGADTQYF; CDR3 DNA: TGTGCCAGCAGCTTAGCCGGGACTAGCGGGAGTGGAGCAGATACGCAGTATTTT; V gene: TRBV7-2; J gene: TRBJ2-3; clone size: few; D gene: TRBD2
CDR3 protein: CSARDPQGGGETQYF; CDR3 DNA: TGCAGTGCTAGAGATCCCCAGGGTGGAGGAGAGACCCAGTACTTC; V gene: TRBV20-1; J gene: TRBJ2-5; clone size: -; D gene: -
CDR3 protein: CASSRQYNQPQHF; CDR3 DNA: TGTGCCAGCAGCCGACAGTACAATCAGCCCCAGCATTTT; V gene: TRBV7-2; J gene: TRBJ1-5; clone size: few; D gene: -
CDR3 protein: CASNRRSLAVNEQFF; CDR3 DNA: TGTGCCAGCAACAGAAGGTCCCTAGCAGTCAATGAGCAGTTCTTC; V gene: TRBV12-3/TRBV12-4; J gene: TRBJ2-1; clone size: few; D gene: -
CDR3 protein: CASSSRTSGRTDTQYF; CDR3 DNA: TGCGCCAGCAGCTCACGGACTAGCGGCAGAACAGATACGCAGTATTTT; V gene: TRBV5-1; J gene: TRBJ2-3; clone size: -; D gene: TRBD2
CDR3 protein: CASSSAQRGAFGELFF; CDR3 DNA: TGCGCCAGCAGCTCCGCACAGCGGGGGGCTTTCGGGGAGCTGTTTTTT; V gene: TRBV5-1; J gene: TRBJ2-2; clone size: few; D gene: TRBD2
CDR3 protein: CASRRLAGGINEQFF; CDR3 DNA: TGCGCCAGCCGCCGACTAGCGGGAGGGATAAATGAGCAGTTCTTC; V gene: TRBV4-1; J gene: TRBJ2-1; clone size: -; D gene: TRBD2
CDR3 protein: CASRQDASSVYAYF; CDR3 DNA: TGTGCCAGCAGACAGGACGCGTCCTCAGTCTATGCGTACTTC; V gene: TRBV6-1; J gene: TRBJ2-7; clone size: -; D gene: -
CDR3 protein: CASREGLAVYNEQFF; CDR3 DNA: TGTGCCAGCAGAGAGGGACTAGCGGTCTACAATGAGCAGTTCTTC; V gene: TRBV2; J gene: TRBJ2-1; clone size: few; D gene: TRBD2
CDR3 protein: CSATGTGVTGELFF; CDR3 DNA: TGCAGTGCTACCGGGACAGGGGTCACCGGGGAGCTGTTTTTT; V gene: TRBV20-1; J gene: TRBJ2-2; clone size: -; D gene: TRBD1
CDR3 protein: CASSLAFIGETQYF; CDR3 DNA: TGCGCCAGCAGCTTGGCCTTTATTGGAGAGACCCAGTACTTC; V gene: TRBV5-1; J gene: TRBJ2-5; clone size: -; D gene: -
CDR3 protein: CASSGQGWSYEQYF; CDR3 DNA: TGTGCCAGCAGTGGGCAGGGGTGGTCCTACGAGCAGTACTTC; V gene: TRBV2; J gene: TRBJ2-7; clone size: few; D gene: -
CDR3 protein: CASSLRPTSSGNNEQFF; CDR3 DNA: TGTGCCAGCAGCTTAAGGCCGACTAGTAGTGGCAACAATGAGCAGTTCTTC; V gene: TRBV7-9; J gene: TRBJ2-1; clone size: -; D gene: -
CDR3 protein: CASSLRSGFGTGELKNIQYF; CDR3 DNA: TGTGCCAGCAGCTTAAGGTCCGGGTTCGGGACAGGAGAACTCAAAAACATTCAGTACTTC; V gene: TRBV12-3/TRBV12-4; J gene: TRBJ2-4; clone size: many; D gene: TRBD1
CDR3 protein: CSAGRQSMNTEAFF; CDR3 DNA: TGCAGTGCTGGAAGACAGTCAATGAACACTGAAGCTTTCTTT; V gene: TRBV20-1; J gene: TRBJ1-1; clone size: many; D gene: -
CDR3 protein: CASSKGVIPGYEQYF; CDR3 DNA: TGTGCCAGCAGCAAAGGGGTCATTCCCGGCTACGAGCAGTACTTC; V gene: TRBV28; J gene: TRBJ2-7; clone size: few; D gene: -
CDR3 protein: CASSSTGTSTYNEQFF; CDR3 DNA: TGTGCCAGCAGCTCGACCGGGACTTCCACCTACAATGAGCAGTTCTTC; V gene: TRBV7-3; J gene: TRBJ2-1; clone size: few; D gene: -
CDR3 protein: CSASLAGGGEQYF; CDR3 DNA: TGCAGTGCTAGCCTAGCGGGAGGGGGGGAGCAGTACTTC; V gene: TRBV20-1; J gene: TRBJ2-7; clone size: -; D gene: TRBD2
CDR3 protein: CSANLGLAGINEQFF; CDR3 DNA: TGCAGTGCTAACTTAGGACTAGCGGGCATCAATGAGCAGTTCTTC; V gene: TRBV20-1; J gene: TRBJ2-1; clone size: -; D gene: TRBD2
CDR3 protein: CSAGGLAGSQETQYF; CDR3 DNA: TGCAGTGCTGGGGGACTAGCGGGGAGCCAAGAGACCCAGTACTTC; V gene: TRBV20-1; J gene: TRBJ2-5; clone size: -; D gene: TRBD2
CDR3 protein: CASSLRVLDEQFF; CDR3 DNA: TGTGCCAGCAGCTTAAGGGTACTCGATGAGCAGTTCTTC; V gene: TRBV7-9; J gene: TRBJ2-1; clone size: -; D gene: -
CDR3 protein: CSATTGFDNQPQHF; CDR3 DNA: TGCAGTGCTACCACAGGGTTTGACAATCAGCCCCAGCATTTT; V gene: TRBV20-1; J gene: TRBJ1-5; clone size: -; D gene: -
CDR3 protein: CASSLSGRMGSYEQYF; CDR3 DNA: TGTGCCAGCAGTTTATCGGGACGGATGGGATCCTACGAGCAGTACTTC; V gene: TRBV27; J gene: TRBJ2-7; clone size: many; D gene: -